Listed below are T cell receptor beta chains from one sample, sequenced in a study of shared clonotypes between healthy human individuals. The table came from immunoSEQ multiplex PCR; TCRdb's copy has only in-frame clones and leaves some out. The top ten hold around 0.13% of the sample, which has 2 million to 2.5 million clones, almost 96% seen once. Sequencing was performed on naive CD4+ T cells sorted from blood. All receptors derive from a young man in good health. The CDR3 runs from the conserved cysteine through the conserved F or W. The D gene is left open where the match is weak. The size field is filled for only some rows; it gives once, few, many or a size class.

J | V | size | D | CDR3 | DNA
TRBJ2-7 | TRBV18 | . | . | CASSPPTGFTGEQYF | TGTGCCAGCTCACCACCGACCGGCTTTACTGGCGAGCAGTACTTC
TRBJ1-2 | TRBV28 | . | . | CASSLTQVGGGYTF | TGTGCCAGCAGTTTAACCCAAGTAGGAGGAGGCTACACCTTC
TRBJ2-1 | TRBV7-2 | . | TRBD2 | CASSLSSSGGGNEQFF | TGTGCCAGCAGCTTATCCTCTAGCGGGGGAGGTAATGAGCAGTTCTTC
TRBJ2-3 | TRBV18 | . | . | CASSPGVVRGTDTQYF | TGTGCCAGCTCACCGGGGGTAGTTAGGGGCACAGATACGCAGTATTTT
TRBJ2-7 | TRBV10-2 | . | TRBD1 | CASSEPGQGNEQYF | TGCGCCAGCAGTGAGCCGGGACAGGGAAACGAGCAGTACTTC
TRBJ1-2 | TRBV7-2 | . | . | CASSPQENYGYTF | TGTGCCAGCAGCCCACAAGAGAACTATGGCTACACCTTC
TRBJ1-1 | TRBV6-5 | . | TRBD1 | CASRSQGGGEAFF | TGTGCCAGCAGAAGTCAGGGGGGGGGTGAAGCTTTCTTT
TRBJ1-2 | TRBV5-6 | . | . | CASSWGQLNGYTF | TGTGCCAGCAGCTGGGGACAATTGAATGGCTACACCTTC
TRBJ2-7 | TRBV18 | . | TRBD2 | CASSPARGEGDFSYEQYF | TGTGCCAGCTCACCAGCCCGGGGGGAGGGCGACTTCTCCTACGAGCAGTACTTC
TRBJ2-7 | TRBV14 | . | . | CASSQGAPAAYEQYF | TGTGCCAGCAGCCAAGGGGCCCCTGCAGCCTACGAGCAGTACTTC
TRBJ1-2 | TRBV19 | . | TRBD1 | CASSSATTGADYGYTF | TGTGCCAGTAGTAGCGCAACTACAGGGGCCGACTATGGCTACACCTTC
TRBJ2-7 | TRBV11-2 | . | TRBD2 | CASSLDQPSGVYEQYF | TGTGCCAGCAGCTTAGATCAGCCTAGCGGGGTGTACGAGCAGTACTTC
TRBJ2-7 | TRBV18 | . | . | CASSPPGGRLPYEQYF | TGTGCCAGCTCACCCCCTGGGGGCCGCCTCCCCTACGAGCAGTACTTC
TRBJ2-2 | TRBV5-1 | once | TRBD1 | CASRLQGPNTGELFF | TGCGCCAGCAGATTACAGGGGCCCAATACCGGGGAGCTGTTTTTT
TRBJ2-5 | TRBV5-4 | . | . | CASSLDREETQYF | TGTGCCAGCAGCTTGGACAGGGAGGAGACCCAGTACTTC
TRBJ2-3 | TRBV10-3 | . | . | CAISEWAAEYTDTQYF | TGTGCCATCAGTGAGTGGGCGGCAGAATACACAGATACGCAGTATTTT
TRBJ1-6 | TRBV5-1 | once | TRBD1 | CASSLAGTTGVYNSPLHF | TGCGCCAGCAGCTTGGCCGGGACGACAGGGGTATATAATTCACCCCTCCACTTT
TRBJ2-7 | TRBV2 | . | . | CASKLNSGNSYEQYF | TGTGCCAGCAAGCTAAACTCTGGAAACTCCTACGAGCAGTACTTC
TRBJ2-2 | TRBV5-1 | . | TRBD1 | CASSPQPQGADTGELFF | TGCGCCAGCAGCCCACAGCCACAGGGGGCGGACACCGGGGAGCTGTTTTTT
TRBJ1-2 | TRBV28 | . | . | CASRSSRGNYGYTF | TGTGCCAGCCGTTCGTCCCGGGGGAACTATGGCTACACCTTC
TRBJ1-5 | TRBV6-5 | . | . | CASSQRGAPQPQHF | TGTGCCAGCAGTCAGAGGGGGGCTCCTCAGCCCCAGCATTTT
TRBJ2-1 | TRBV5-1 | . | . | CASSQGRSSYNEQFF | TGCGCCAGCAGCCAAGGACGAAGCTCCTACAATGAGCAGTTCTTC
TRBJ1-2 | TRBV19 | . | . | CASSTGDPSTYYGYTF | TGTGCCAGTAGTACCGGAGATCCCTCTACCTACTATGGCTACACCTTC
TRBJ1-2 | TRBV29-1 | . | . | CSVQLGYGYTF | TGCAGCGTTCAGTTGGGCTATGGCTACACCTTC
TRBJ2-7 | TRBV18 | . | . | CASSPAGFGDMFSYEQYF | TGTGCCAGCTCACCAGCGGGTTTTGGGGACATGTTCTCCTACGAGCAGTACTTC
TRBJ1-1 | TRBV5-1 | . | . | CASSLGWQGNTEAFF | TGCGCCAGCAGCTTGGGCTGGCAGGGGAACACTGAAGCTTTCTTT
TRBJ2-3 | TRBV29-1 | once | . | CSVVLAADTQYF | TGCAGCGTTGTCCTGGCAGCAGATACGCAGTATTTT
TRBJ1-1 | TRBV7-7 | few | . | CPGPGKAFF | TGCCCAGGCCCGGGAAAAGCTTTCTTT
TRBJ1-1 | TRBV5-4 | . | . | CASSLGGGTTEAFF | TGTGCCAGCAGCCTTGGTGGGGGGACCACTGAAGCTTTCTTT
TRBJ1-2 | TRBV9 | . | . | CASSVGRANYGYTF | TGTGCCAGCAGCGTGGGGCGAGCTAACTATGGCTACACCTTC
TRBJ2-3 | TRBV30 | . | TRBD2 | CAWSVGVAGTDTQYF | TGTGCCTGGAGTGTAGGGGTAGCGGGAACAGATACGCAGTATTTT
TRBJ1-5 | TRBV7-2 | . | TRBD1 | CASSRQGNQPQHF | TGTGCCAGCAGCCGACAGGGTAACCAGCCCCAGCATTTT
TRBJ1-2 | TRBV19 | . | . | CASSMGGPGGYTF | TGTGCCAGTAGTATGGGGGGACCGGGCGGCTACACCTTC
TRBJ1-6 | TRBV27 | . | . | CASSNYGGPYNSPLHF | TGTGCCAGCAGTAACTACGGGGGGCCATATAATTCACCCCTCCACTTT
TRBJ1-2 | TRBV25-1 | . | TRBD1 | CASSDRGYGYTF | TGTGCCAGCAGCGACAGGGGATATGGCTACACCTTC
TRBJ2-1 | TRBV7-2 | . | TRBD2 | CASSLGGAGEGSYNEQFF | TGTGCCAGCAGCTTAGGTGGAGCGGGAGAAGGAAGCTACAATGAGCAGTTCTTC
TRBJ1-1 | TRBV5-1 | . | . | CASSLVPGNTEAFF | TGCGCCAGCAGCTTGGTACCGGGGAACACTGAAGCTTTCTTT
TRBJ2-7 | TRBV19 | . | . | CASSTSSLNRYEQYF | TGTGCCAGTAGTACTTCGTCTTTGAATCGCTACGAGCAGTACTTC
TRBJ2-7 | TRBV29-1 | . | . | CSVVPADQSYEQYF | TGCAGCGTTGTTCCGGCCGACCAGAGCTACGAGCAGTACTTC
TRBJ2-7 | TRBV5-4 | . | . | CASSPRPGSHEQYF | TGTGCCAGCAGTCCCCGTCCGGGTTCCCACGAGCAGTACTTC
TRBJ1-1 | TRBV28 | once | TRBD1 | CATFTGVAEAFF | TGTGCCACCTTTACAGGGGTGGCTGAAGCTTTCTTT
TRBJ2-7 | TRBV4-2 | . | . | CASSQVWGPEPYEQYF | TGTGCCAGCAGCCAAGTGTGGGGTCCAGAGCCCTACGAGCAGTACTTC
TRBJ1-1 | TRBV18 | . | TRBD1 | CASSPGTGAEAFF | TGTGCCAGCTCACCCGGGACAGGCGCAGAAGCTTTCTTT